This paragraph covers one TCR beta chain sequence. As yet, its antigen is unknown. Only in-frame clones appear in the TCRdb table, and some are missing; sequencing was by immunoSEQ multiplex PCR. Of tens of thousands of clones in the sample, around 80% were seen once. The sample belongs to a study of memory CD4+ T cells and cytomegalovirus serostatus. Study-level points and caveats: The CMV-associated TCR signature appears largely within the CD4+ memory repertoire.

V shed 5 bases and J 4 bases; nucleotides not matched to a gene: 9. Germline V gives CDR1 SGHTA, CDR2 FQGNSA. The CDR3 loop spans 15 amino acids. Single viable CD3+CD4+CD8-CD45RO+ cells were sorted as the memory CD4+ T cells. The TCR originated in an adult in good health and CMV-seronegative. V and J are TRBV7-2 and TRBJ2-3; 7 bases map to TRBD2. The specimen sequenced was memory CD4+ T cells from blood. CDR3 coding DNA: TGTGCCAGCAGCCGGGGCGGCGGGGGAGCAGATACGCAGTATTTT. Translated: CASSRGGGGADTQYF.